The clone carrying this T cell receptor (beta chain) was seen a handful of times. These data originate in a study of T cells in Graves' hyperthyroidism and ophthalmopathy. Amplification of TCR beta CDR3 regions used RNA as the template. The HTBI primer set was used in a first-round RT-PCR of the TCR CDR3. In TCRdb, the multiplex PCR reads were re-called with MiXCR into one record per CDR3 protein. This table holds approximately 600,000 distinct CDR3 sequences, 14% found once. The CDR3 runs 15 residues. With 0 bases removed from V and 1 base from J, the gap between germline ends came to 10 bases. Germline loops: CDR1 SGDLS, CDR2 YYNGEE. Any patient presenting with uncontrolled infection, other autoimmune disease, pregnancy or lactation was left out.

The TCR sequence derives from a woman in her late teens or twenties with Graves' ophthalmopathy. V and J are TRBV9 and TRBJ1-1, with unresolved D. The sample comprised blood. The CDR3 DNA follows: TGTGCCAGCAGCGTAGCCCCTAACAAGAACACTGAAGCTTTCTTT. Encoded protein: CASSVAPNKNTEAFF.